Shown below are 28 T cell receptor beta chains from a single sample sequenced in a study of human T cells and chemical hapten exposure. TCRdb redid the calling of the RACE reads with MiXCR, one entry per CDR3 protein. This sample has roughly 180,000 distinct CDR3 sequences, with about 14% found just once. Indicated time point: patch test 1, 2 weeks after DPC sensitization. Treatment meaning: therapeutic diphenylcyclopropenone sensitization with weekly scalp DPC. The input for sequencing was whole blood, taken in connection with sensitization to the hapten diphenylcyclopropenone (DPC). The receptor source for this set is a woman in her thirties with alopecia areata. Some clones in this sample may be carry-over from other donors' samples.

This clonotype was observed a few times. The junction and the germline gene differ at one end; a read error may be behind it. J is TRBJ2-1 and V is TRBV12-3 or TRBV12-4; D uncertain. The CDR3 sequence is 13 residues long. CDR3 in amino acids: CASSRQSFNEQFF. The CDR3 coding sequence is TGTGCCAGCAGCCGTCAATCCTTCAATGAGCAGTTCTTC.

This clonotype was detected a few times. CDR3 loop: CASSQGSSGGAEKLFF. The CDR3 DNA reads as TGTGCCAGCAGCCAAGGATCTTCCGGGGGGGCGGAAAAACTGTTTTTT. The V and J genes are TRBV4-2 and TRBJ1-4, with D possibly TRBD1 on 6 matching bases. This CDR3 comprises 16 residues. The V gene lost 1 base and the J gene lost 8 bases, with 17 bases spanning the gap. Germline V CDR1 and CDR2: LGHNA, YNFKEQ.

This clonotype was observed a handful of times. This chain links TRBV9 with TRBJ2-3; 10 nucleotides line up with TRBD2. J gave up 2 bases and V 1 base, and 1 base lay outside the gene matches. CDR1 and CDR2 from the germline V gene are SGDLS and YYNGEE. The CDR3 covers 15 residues. The CDR3 bases are TGTGCCAGCAGCGTACTAGCGGGAGTCACAGATACGCAGTATTTT. Translation gives CASSVLAGVTDTQYF.

The CDR3: CSARAGLEQYF. For the CDR3, the DNA is TGCAGTGCTAGAGCGGGTCTCGAGCAGTACTTC. The V call is TRBV20-1, the J call TRBJ2-7; D uncertain. Per germline, CDR1 DFQATT and CDR2 SNEGSKA (reference sequence). This CDR3 spans 11 amino acids. The ends were cut back, 1 base at V and 6 bases at J, with 7 bases in the middle.

The chain has TRBV14 and TRBJ2-5; D call uncertain. The germline V gene encodes CDR1 SGHDN and CDR2 FVKESK. Trimming stripped 3 bases from V and 0 bases from J, with 5 bases between. The CDR3 contains 13 residues. CDR3 bases: TGTGCCAGCAGCCACCAGGACCAAGAGACCCAGTACTTC. Protein product: CASSHQDQETQYF.

This chain links TRBV5-1 with TRBJ1-1; perhaps TRBD1 as D (6 bases). Trimming cost V 4 bases and J 1 base, with 14 bases left between them. Germline V lookup: CDR1 SGHRS, CDR2 YFSETQ. The CDR3 covers 15 residues. CDR3 DNA: TGCGCCAGCAGCCCCATCGGGGGCCCGAACACTGAAGCTTTCTTT. This gives the protein CASSPIGGPNTEAFF. The full variable domain, with the rest looked up from reference TRBV5-1 and TRBJ1-1, is KAGVTQTPRYLIKTRGQQVTLSCSPISGHRSVSWYQQTPGQGLQFLFEYFSETQRNKGNFPGRFSGRQFSNSRSEMNVSTLELGDSALYLCASSPIGGPNTEAFFGQGTRLTVV.

This clonotype was picked up a small number of times. V is TRBV20-1 and J is TRBJ2-1; maybe TRBD2 (6 bases). The CDR3 is 18 amino acids. The germline V and J ends were trimmed by 5 bases and 7 bases, with 30 bases remaining between them. Germline loops: CDR1 DFQATT, CDR2 SNEGSKA (reference sequence). In DNA form, the CDR3 reads TGCAGTGCTCGGCCCTTCTCGGGGACTCGTCCCCTCGGGAATGAGCAGTTCTTC. As protein: CSARPFSGTRPLGNEQFF.

The V call is TRBV5-1, the J call TRBJ2-5, with 10 nucleotides matching TRBD2. Germline trimming cut 3 bases from V and 2 bases from J; bases unmatched to any gene: 7. CDR1 SGHRS and CDR2 YFSETQ come from the germline V gene. The CDR3 totals 16 residues. The CDR3 protein is CASSSGQTSGQETQYF. CDR3 in DNA: TGCGCCAGCAGCTCCGGTCAGACTAGCGGGCAAGAGACCCAGTACTTC.

The chain links TRBV30 to TRBJ2-1; D gene uncertain. The V end lost 2 bases, the J end lost 0 bases, and 8 bases lay between the germline ends. Germline-derived CDR1 and CDR2 are GTSNPN and SVGIG (reference sequence). This CDR3 has 14 amino acids. The CDR3 DNA follows: TGTGCCTGGAGTATGACGATCTCCTACAATGAGCAGTTCTTC. Amino acid sequence: CAWSMTISYNEQFF.

This clonotype has more than one count but fewer than ten. This sequence joins TRBV15 and TRBJ2-6, with 10 bases aligning to TRBD1. With V trimmed by 5 bases and J by 3 bases, 7 bases remained unmatched. CDR3 length equals 17 residues. Germline V gene sequence: CDR1 LNHNV, CDR2 YYDKDF (reference sequence). DNA of the CDR3: TGTGCCACCAGCCTTGGGACAGGGGATTTTGGGGCCAACGTCCTGACTTTC. Translation: CATSLGTGDFGANVLTF.

About this clonotype itself: A much larger clone is a single base away; this may be a read error. The chain couples TRBV28 to TRBJ2-7, with 9 positions matching TRBD1. CDR1 and CDR2 (germline): MDHEN, SYDVKM. This CDR3 has 16 residues. Losses at the gene ends were 3 bases for V and 6 bases for J; bases not matched to a gene: 12. In DNA, the CDR3 is TGTGCCAGCAGTTTCCCTAGTGGACAGGGGAGCTCCGAGCAGTACTTC. Translation gives CASSFPSGQGSSEQYF.

The chain is built from TRBV11-1 and TRBJ1-4; TRBD1 is a possible D gene (6 bases). Trimming shortened V by 3 bases and J by 11 bases, and 13 bases separated the two germline ends. Germline V lookup: CDR1 SGHAT, CDR2 FQDESV (reference sequence). This CDR3 is built from 13 residues. In DNA, the CDR3 is TGTGCCAGCAGCTTCACAGGGTCGGAGAAACTGTTTTTT. As protein: CASSFTGSEKLFF.

The chain employs TRBV2 and TRBJ1-2; D may be TRBD1 (5 bases). CDR3 length equals 14 residues. The V gene lost 7 bases and the J gene lost 6 bases, with 18 bases spanning the gap. Germline V CDR1 and CDR2: SNHLY, FYNNEI. The CDR3 coding sequence is TGTGCCAGCAAGCTCGACTCCCGGGGGGATGGCTACACCTTC. This translates into CASKLDSRGDGYTF.

The chain has TRBV3-1 and TRBJ2-5; 8 nucleotides line up with TRBD1. Unmatched junction bases numbered 9, after V lost 4 bases and J lost 2 bases. The CDR3 contains 16 residues. Germline CDR1 and CDR2: LGHDT and YNNKEL (reference sequence). CDR3 sequence (DNA): TGTGCCAGCAGCCCCTCACCCGGACAGGGACAAGAGACCCAGTACTTC. Translated: CASSPSPGQGQETQYF.

J is TRBJ2-3 and V is TRBV29-1; 12 bases map to TRBD2. V gave up 6 bases and J gave up 5 bases; unmatched junction bases: 3. The germline V gene encodes CDR1 SQVTM and CDR2 ANQGSEA. The CDR3 contains 13 residues. The chain's CDR3 is CSVATSGRDTQYF. Here the CDR3 DNA reads TGCAGCGTGGCGACTAGCGGGAGAGATACGCAGTATTTT.

The CDR3 is CASSSRVASPLHF. CDR3 nucleotide sequence: TGTGCCAGCAGTTCCAGGGTTGCTTCACCCCTCCACTTT. The chain is built from TRBV28 and TRBJ1-6; D is perhaps TRBD1 (5 bases). The germline V gene encodes CDR1 MDHEN and CDR2 SYDVKM. Trimming pared 4 bases from V and 9 bases from J, leaving 10 bases between. The length of the CDR3 is 13 residues.

This clonotype was recorded once. This may stem from a read error, because a much larger clone lies one nucleotide away. The chain employs TRBV28 and TRBJ1-6; D possibly corresponds to TRBD1 (5 bases). This CDR3 is built from 15 residues. Germline V gene data show CDR1 as MDHEN and CDR2 as SYDVKM. For the CDR3, the DNA is TGTGGCAGCAGTCCGACAGTCTCCTATAATTCACCCCTCCACTTT. It is translated as CGSSPTVSYNSPLHF.

The chain joins TRBV20-1 to TRBJ2-1, with 9 nucleotides matching TRBD1. V was pared by 0 bases and J by 5 bases, with 8 bases of the junction left unmatched. From germline, CDR1 is DFQATT and CDR2 SNEGSKA (reference sequence). The CDR3 is made up of 16 amino acids. CDR3 residues: CSARDYRGHTDNEQFF. The CDR3, as DNA: TGCAGTGCTAGAGATTACAGGGGGCACACGGACAATGAGCAGTTCTTC.

The V gene is TRBV18, the J gene TRBJ1-5, with no clear D. The CDR3 spans 13 residues. The V and J ends lost 6 bases and 7 bases respectively, with 13 bases between them. The germline gives CDR1 KGHSH, CDR2 LQKENI. The CDR3: CASSEGEGQPQHF. The CDR3 DNA sequence: TGTGCCAGCTCCGAGGGAGAAGGACAGCCCCAGCATTTT.

A few counts support this clonotype. The chain is built from TRBV10-2 and TRBJ1-5; 8 nucleotides agree with TRBD1. Germline loops: CDR1 WSHSY, CDR2 SAAADI. The CDR3 covers 13 residues. V was clipped by 6 bases and J by 7 bases; unmatched bases: 5. CDR3 amino acids: CASSDRGGQPQHF. CDR3 nucleotides: TGCGCCAGCAGCGACAGGGGAGGACAGCCCCAGCATTTT.

V usage is TRBV21-1 and J usage is TRBJ2-7; the listed D gene, TRBD2, was not tested against the DNA. TRBV21-1 has pseudogene status. The CDR3 runs 15 residues. This CDR3 is CASSKESGGPYEQYF. In nucleotides, the CDR3 is TGTGCCAGCAGCAAAGAAAGCGGGGGACCATACGAGCAGTACTTC.

This clonotype was recorded at least ten times. The rearrangement uses TRBV3-1 and TRBJ2-3; D gene ambiguous. V shed 1 base and J shed 7 bases, with 6 bases lying between them. This CDR3 is built from 12 residues. Per germline, CDR1 LGHDT and CDR2 YNNKEL (reference sequence). The CDR3 nucleotides are TGTGCCAGCAGCCAAGGGTTGCATACGCAGTATTTT. The encoded protein is CASSQGLHTQYF.

The sample holds many counts of this clonotype. J is TRBJ2-1 and V is TRBV29-1; 11 bases are shared with TRBD2. Germline V gives CDR1 SQVTM, CDR2 ANQGSEA. V lost 7 bases, J lost 7 bases, and 9 bases stayed unmatched. This CDR3 spans 14 amino acids. This CDR3 reads CSGKLAGVLNEQFF. CDR3 in DNA: TGCAGCGGAAAACTAGCGGGAGTGTTAAATGAGCAGTTCTTC.

This chain uses TRBV7-8 with TRBJ2-3; 7 bases agree with TRBD1. The CDR3 extends over 15 amino acids. After removal of 2 bases from V and 2 bases from J, the junction contained 4 bases not matched to a gene. CDR1 SGHVS and CDR2 FQNEAQ come from the germline V gene. The CDR3 bases are TGTGCCAGCAGCTTATTACAGGGGCCCACAGATACGCAGTATTTT. It codes for CASSLLQGPTDTQYF.

This clonotype was counted only a few times. This chain links TRBV18 with TRBJ1-6; unclear D gene. Looked up from germline, CDR1 is KGHSH and CDR2 is LQKENI. The CDR3 sequence is 13 residues long. V lost 5 bases and J lost 11, with 13 bases in between. CDR3 DNA: TGTGCCAGCTCAGCGGACCAGGAGCCACCCCTCCACTTT. Its protein is CASSADQEPPLHF.

This clonotype was seen ten or more times. The chain links TRBV4-2 to TRBJ2-2; D gene uncertain. The CDR3 totals 12 residues. Trimming removed 1 base from V and 5 bases from J, with 2 bases in between. Germline V lookup: CDR1 LGHNA, CDR2 YNFKEQ. The CDR3 DNA reads TGTGCCAGCAGCCAAGTGACCGGGGAGCTGTTTTTT. Translated, it gives CASSQVTGELFF.

This clonotype occurred a few times. V gene TRBV25-1 combines with J gene TRBJ1-2, with 8 nucleotides matching TRBD1. The V segment lost 2 bases and the J segment 8 bases; nucleotides outside the gene matches: 4. The CDR3 totals 13 residues. Germline values: CDR1 MGHDK, CDR2 SYGVNS. The CDR3 here is CASSERQGRGYTF. The CDR3 DNA follows: TGTGCCAGCAGTGAAAGACAGGGGAGAGGCTACACCTTC.

This clonotype was counted a few times. The chain employs TRBV11-1 and TRBJ2-2; D unclear. Trimming cost V 2 bases and J 16 bases, with 8 bases left between them. This CDR3 has 10 residues. Germline V lookup: CDR1 SGHAT, CDR2 FQDESV (reference sequence). The CDR3 here is CASSLYSSFF. Written as DNA, the CDR3 is TGTGCCAGCAGCTTATATTCTTCGTTTTTT.